This TCR beta chain was obtained from a study of shared clonotypes between healthy human individuals. Clones were read by immunoSEQ multiplex PCR, and TCRdb kept only the in-frame ones, dropping some. Here the sample spans roughly 1.5 million clones, 95% to 99% being singletons. The CDR3 has 14 amino acids. Germline V gene sequence: CDR1 SGHTA, CDR2 FQGNSA. V was clipped by 1 base and J by 5 bases, with 12 bases between them. Specimen: naive CD4+ T cells sorted from blood. The subset denotes: CD45RA+ positively selected. This sequence originates from a young man in good health. This sequence joins TRBV7-2 and TRBJ2-7, with D unclear. The CDR3 DNA reads TGTGCCAGCAGCTTAGACGTCTTGGCAGACGAGCAGTACTTC. Translating gives CASSLDVLADEQYF.